This is a list of T cell receptor beta chains from one sample in a study of cytomegalovirus exposure and HLA in healthy donors. Clones were read by immunoSEQ multiplex PCR, and TCRdb kept only the in-frame ones, dropping some. The table shows 100,000 to 150,000 clones, with around 78% occurring only once. What was sequenced was PBMCs. The receptor set was obtained from a woman aged 18-30 years in good health and CMV-seronegative. Each CDR3 is given with its conserved first and last residue. D genes are given only for firm matches. Clone size is stated in some rows and not others, as once, few, many or a class when expanded.

TRBV20-1	.	TRBJ1-2	.	CSARDQGGYTF	TGCAGTGCTAGAGATCAGGGGGGCTACACCTTC
TRBV11-2	.	TRBJ2-3	once	CASSLVPEHTQYF	TGTGCCAGCAGCTTAGTCCCGGAGCATACGCAGTATTTT
TRBV6-1	.	TRBJ1-1	.	CASSELRVGNTEAFF	TGTGCCAGCAGTGAACTCAGGGTCGGGAACACTGAAGCTTTCTTT
TRBV12-5	TRBD2	TRBJ2-1	.	CASRTSGSVGEQFF	TGTGCTAGTAGGACTAGCGGGAGTGTCGGTGAGCAGTTCTTC
TRBV2	.	TRBJ1-1	.	CASTLDRNTEAFF	TGTGCCAGCACTTTGGACAGGAACACTGAAGCTTTCTTT
TRBV6-5	TRBD2	TRBJ2-2	.	CASSYSTSWNTGELFF	TGTGCCAGCAGTTACTCGACTAGCTGGAACACCGGGGAGCTGTTTTTT
TRBV5-1	.	TRBJ1-1	few	CASSSTHDAGVTEAFF	TGCGCCAGCAGCTCGACTCACGACGCCGGAGTAACTGAAGCTTTCTTT
TRBV7-8	TRBD2	TRBJ2-1	.	CASSLGAGGPNEQFF	TGTGCCAGCAGCTTAGGAGCGGGAGGCCCCAATGAGCAGTTCTTC
TRBV6-4	TRBD2	TRBJ2-1	many	CASSDGREAHNEQFF	TGTGCCAGCAGTGACGGGCGGGAGGCTCACAATGAGCAGTTCTTC
TRBV2	.	TRBJ2-1	.	CASSGVTPNEQFF	TGTGCCAGCAGTGGTGTTACTCCGAATGAGCAGTTCTTC
TRBV5-1	TRBD2	TRBJ2-7	few	CASSWRLAGEDEQYF	TGCGCCAGCAGCTGGCGACTAGCGGGAGAAGACGAGCAGTACTTC
TRBV5-4	.	TRBJ2-5	.	CASSFEGDRREETQYF	TGTGCCAGCAGCTTCGAAGGCGACAGGCGTGAAGAGACCCAGTACTTC
TRBV9	TRBD2	TRBJ2-3	.	CASSVSGRGADTQYF	TGTGCCAGCAGCGTTAGCGGGAGGGGAGCAGATACGCAGTATTTT
TRBV23-1	.	TRBJ2-1	.	CAIPVSYNEQFF	TGCGCCATCCCGGTTTCCTACAATGAGCAGTTCTTC
TRBV19	.	TRBJ1-5	few	CASSYRGNQPQHF	TGTGCCAGTAGTTACAGGGGCAATCAGCCCCAGCATTTT
TRBV30	.	TRBJ2-7	.	CAWRTGFSYEQYF	TGTGCCTGGAGGACAGGATTTTCCTACGAGCAGTACTTC
TRBV11-2	TRBD2	TRBJ2-7	.	CASSPITAGRRSYEQYF	TGTGCCAGCAGCCCGATTACAGCGGGAAGGCGGTCCTACGAGCAGTACTTC
TRBV19	TRBD1	TRBJ2-3	.	CASSRTGGGTDTQYF	TGTGCCAGTAGTAGGACAGGGGGCGGAACAGATACGCAGTATTTT
TRBV2	.	TRBJ1-2	.	CASSENDQPGGYTF	TGTGCCAGCAGTGAAAACGATCAACCCGGTGGCTACACCTTC
TRBV29-1	.	TRBJ2-3	.	CSGEVAGTDTQYF	TGCAGCGGGGAAGTTGCGGGTACAGATACGCAGTATTTT
TRBV5-4	.	TRBJ2-2	few	CASSPGVNTGELFF	TGTGCCAGCAGTCCGGGAGTGAACACCGGGGAGCTGTTTTTT
TRBV7-9	TRBD1	TRBJ2-7	.	CASSSFGERGLYEQYF	TGTGCCAGCAGCTCCTTCGGAGAGAGGGGGCTCTACGAGCAGTACTTC